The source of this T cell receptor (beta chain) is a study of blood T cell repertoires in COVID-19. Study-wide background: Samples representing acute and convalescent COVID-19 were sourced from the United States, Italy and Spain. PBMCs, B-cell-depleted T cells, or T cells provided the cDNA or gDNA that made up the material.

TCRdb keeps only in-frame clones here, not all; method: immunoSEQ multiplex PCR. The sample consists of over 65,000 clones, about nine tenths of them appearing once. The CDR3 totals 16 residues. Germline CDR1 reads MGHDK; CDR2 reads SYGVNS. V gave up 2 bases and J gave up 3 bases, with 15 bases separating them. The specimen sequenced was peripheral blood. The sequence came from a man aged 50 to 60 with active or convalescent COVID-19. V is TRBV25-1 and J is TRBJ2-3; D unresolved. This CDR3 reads CASSENSLDPTDTQYF. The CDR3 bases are TGTGCCAGCAGTGAAAATTCTCTAGATCCAACAGATACGCAGTATTTT. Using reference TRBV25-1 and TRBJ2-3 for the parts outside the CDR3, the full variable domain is EADIYQTPRYLVIGTGKKITLECSQTMGHDKMYWYQQDPGMELHLIHYSYGVNSTEKGDLSSESTVSRIRTEHFPLTLESARPSHTSQYLCASSENSLDPTDTQYFGPGTRLTVL.